This T cell receptor (beta chain) emerged from a study of CD8+ T cells in alopecia areata. V lost 10 bases, J lost 7 bases, and 4 bases stayed unmatched. From germline, CDR1 is KGHSH and CDR2 LQKENI. CDR3 length: 11 residues. Extraction and reverse transcription of RNA yielded cDNA as the sequencing template. Assay used: immunoSEQ multiplex PCR; TCRdb lists only in-frame clones, some missing. The sample contains around 29,000 clones, more than 60% of which appear only once. Sequenced material: NKG2D-low CD8+ T cells sorted from blood. The chain couples TRBV18 to TRBJ2-1, with TRBD1 matching over 7 bases. The sequence derives from a human donor with alopecia areata. CDR3 sequence reads: CATGTENEQFF. The DNA of the CDR3 is TGTGCCACGGGGACAGAGAATGAGCAGTTCTTC.